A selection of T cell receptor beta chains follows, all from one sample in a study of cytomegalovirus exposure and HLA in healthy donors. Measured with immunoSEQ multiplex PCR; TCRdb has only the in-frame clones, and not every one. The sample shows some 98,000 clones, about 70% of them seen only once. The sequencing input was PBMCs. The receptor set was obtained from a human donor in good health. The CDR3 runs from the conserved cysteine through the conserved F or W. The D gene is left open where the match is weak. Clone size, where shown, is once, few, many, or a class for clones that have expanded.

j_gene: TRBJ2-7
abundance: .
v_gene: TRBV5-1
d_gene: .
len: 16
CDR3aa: CASSLDLGTPSGEQYF
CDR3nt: TGCGCCAGCAGCTTGGACCTTGGGACACCCAGCGGCGAGCAGTACTTC

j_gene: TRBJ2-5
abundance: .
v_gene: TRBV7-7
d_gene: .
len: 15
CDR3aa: CASSLSWGGQETQYF
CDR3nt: TGTGCCAGCAGCTTAAGTTGGGGAGGCCAAGAGACCCAGTACTTC

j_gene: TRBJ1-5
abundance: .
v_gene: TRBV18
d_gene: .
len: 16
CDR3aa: CASSRELGNSNQPQHF
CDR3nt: TGTGCCAGCTCACGCGAGCTAGGAAATAGCAATCAGCCCCAGCATTTT

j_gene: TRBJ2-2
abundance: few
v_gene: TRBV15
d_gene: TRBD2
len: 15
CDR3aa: CATSRGTSPPGELFF
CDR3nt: TGTGCCACCAGCAGAGGGACTAGCCCACCCGGGGAGCTGTTTTTT

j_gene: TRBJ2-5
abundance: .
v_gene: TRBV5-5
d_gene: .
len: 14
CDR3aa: CASSPRGWLETQYF
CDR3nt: TGTGCCAGCAGCCCCCGCGGGTGGCTAGAGACCCAGTACTTC

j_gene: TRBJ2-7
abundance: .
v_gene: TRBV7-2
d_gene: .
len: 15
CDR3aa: CASRLGSVGFYEQYF
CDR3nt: TGTGCCAGCAGGCTCGGGAGCGTGGGATTTTACGAGCAGTACTTC

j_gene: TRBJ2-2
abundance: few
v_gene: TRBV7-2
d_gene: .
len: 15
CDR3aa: CASGLSGTTTGELFF
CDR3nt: TGTGCCAGCGGACTTTCCGGGACAACCACCGGGGAGCTGTTTTTT

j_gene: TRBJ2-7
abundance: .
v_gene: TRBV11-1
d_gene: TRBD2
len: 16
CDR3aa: CASSFLFDAGGTSQYF
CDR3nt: TGTGCCAGCAGCTTTCTGTTCGATGCGGGGGGGACTTCGCAGTACTTC

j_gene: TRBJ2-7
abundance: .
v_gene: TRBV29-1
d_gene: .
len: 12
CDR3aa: CSAGGSFWEQYF
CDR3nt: TGCAGCGCCGGAGGTAGCTTTTGGGAGCAGTACTTC

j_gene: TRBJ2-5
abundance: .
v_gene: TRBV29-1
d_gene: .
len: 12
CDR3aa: CSVAENQETQYF
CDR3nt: TGCAGCGTGGCGGAGAACCAAGAGACCCAGTACTTC

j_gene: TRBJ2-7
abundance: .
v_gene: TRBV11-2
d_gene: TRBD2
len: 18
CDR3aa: CASSQTIGLAGSSYEQYF
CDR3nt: TGTGCCAGCAGCCAAACCATCGGACTAGCGGGAAGCTCCTACGAGCAGTACTTC

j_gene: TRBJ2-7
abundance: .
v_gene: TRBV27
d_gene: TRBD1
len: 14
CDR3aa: CASSLSTGVQEQYF
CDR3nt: TGTGCCAGCAGTTTAAGCACAGGGGTGCAAGAGCAGTACTTC

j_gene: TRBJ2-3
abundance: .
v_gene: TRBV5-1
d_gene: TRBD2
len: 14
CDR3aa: CASSLFGEGPAQYF
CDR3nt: TGCGCCAGCAGCTTGTTCGGGGAGGGACCCGCGCAGTATTTT

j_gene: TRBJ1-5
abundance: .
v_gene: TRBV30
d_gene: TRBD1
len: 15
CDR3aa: CAWSVWDRGDQPQHF
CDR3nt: TGTGCCTGGAGTGTCTGGGACAGGGGAGATCAGCCCCAGCATTTT

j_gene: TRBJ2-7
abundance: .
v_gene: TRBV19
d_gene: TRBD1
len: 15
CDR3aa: CASSTTGTGRYEQYF
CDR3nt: TGTGCCAGTAGTACAACCGGGACAGGACGTTACGAGCAGTACTTC

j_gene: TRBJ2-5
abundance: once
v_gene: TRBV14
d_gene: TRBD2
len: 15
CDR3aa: CASKGLAGDSETQYF
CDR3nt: TGTGCCAGCAAAGGACTAGCGGGGGATTCAGAGACCCAGTACTTC

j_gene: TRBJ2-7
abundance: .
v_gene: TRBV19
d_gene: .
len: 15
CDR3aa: CASSMGGLSYYEQYF
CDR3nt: TGTGCCAGTAGTATGGGGGGGCTTTCATACTACGAGCAGTACTTC

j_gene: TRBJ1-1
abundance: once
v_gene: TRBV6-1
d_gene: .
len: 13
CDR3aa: CASSRREATEAFF
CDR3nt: TGTGCCAGCAGTCGCCGGGAGGCGACCGAAGCTTTCTTT

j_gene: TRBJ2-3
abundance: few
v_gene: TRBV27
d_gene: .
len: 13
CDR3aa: CASTLRGTDTQYF
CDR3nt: TGTGCCAGCACTCTCCGGGGCACAGATACGCAGTATTTT

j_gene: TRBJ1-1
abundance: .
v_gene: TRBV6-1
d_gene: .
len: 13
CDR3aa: CASSELRDTEAFF
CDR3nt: TGTGCCAGCAGTGAGTTGCGTGATACTGAAGCTTTCTTT

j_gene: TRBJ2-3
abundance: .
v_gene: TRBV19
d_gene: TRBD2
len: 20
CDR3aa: CASSRTGWSGGAPSTDTQYF
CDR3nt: TGTGCCAGTAGTAGGACAGGGTGGAGCGGGGGGGCCCCTAGCACAGATACGCAGTATTTT

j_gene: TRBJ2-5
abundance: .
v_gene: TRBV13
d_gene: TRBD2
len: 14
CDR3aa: CASSPGGATETQYF
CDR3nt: TGTGCCAGCAGTCCCGGGGGGGCCACAGAGACCCAGTACTTC

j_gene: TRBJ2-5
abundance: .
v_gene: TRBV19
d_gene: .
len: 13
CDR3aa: CASSRQVLETQYF
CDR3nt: TGTGCCAGTAGTAGACAGGTTCTTGAGACCCAGTACTTC

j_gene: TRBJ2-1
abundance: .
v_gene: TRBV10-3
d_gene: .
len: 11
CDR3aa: CATDSENEQFF
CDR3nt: TGTGCCACCGACAGTGAGAATGAGCAGTTCTTC

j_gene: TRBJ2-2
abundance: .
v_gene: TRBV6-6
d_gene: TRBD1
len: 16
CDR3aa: CASSPRDRGSGGELFF
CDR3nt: TGTGCCAGCAGCCCCCGGGACAGGGGGAGCGGCGGGGAGCTGTTTTTT

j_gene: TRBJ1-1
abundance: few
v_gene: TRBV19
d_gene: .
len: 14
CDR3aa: CASTFLSMNTEAFF
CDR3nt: TGTGCCAGTACCTTTCTGAGTATGAACACTGAAGCTTTCTTT

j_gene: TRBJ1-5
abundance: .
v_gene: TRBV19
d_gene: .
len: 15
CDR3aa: CASTTTWLGNQPQHF
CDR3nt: TGTGCCAGTACTACCACCTGGTTGGGCAATCAGCCCCAGCATTTT

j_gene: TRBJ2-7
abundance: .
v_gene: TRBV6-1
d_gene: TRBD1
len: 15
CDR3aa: CASSNTGTVVYEQYF
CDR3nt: TGTGCCAGCAGTAATACCGGGACAGTTGTCTACGAGCAGTACTTC

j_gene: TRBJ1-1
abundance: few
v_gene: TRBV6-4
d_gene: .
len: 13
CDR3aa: CASSKQENTEAFF
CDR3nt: TGTGCCAGCAGTAAGCAGGAGAACACTGAAGCTTTCTTT

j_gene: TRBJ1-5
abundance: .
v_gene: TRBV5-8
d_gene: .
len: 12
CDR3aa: CASSLDIEPQHF
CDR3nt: TGTGCCAGCAGCTTGGATATTGAGCCCCAGCATTTT

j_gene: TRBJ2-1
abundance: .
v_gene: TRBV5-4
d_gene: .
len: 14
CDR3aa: CASSLNGEINEQFF
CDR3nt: TGTGCCAGCAGCCTCAACGGGGAGATTAATGAGCAGTTCTTC

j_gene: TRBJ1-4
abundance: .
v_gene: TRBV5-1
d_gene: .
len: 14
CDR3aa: CASSLSGVAEKLFF
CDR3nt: TGCGCCAGCAGCTTGTCCGGGGTTGCTGAAAAACTGTTTTTT

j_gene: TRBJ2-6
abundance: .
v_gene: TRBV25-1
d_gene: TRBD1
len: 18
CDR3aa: CASSELGQVYPGANVLTF
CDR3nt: TGTGCCAGCAGTGAATTGGGACAGGTCTACCCCGGGGCCAACGTCCTGACTTTC

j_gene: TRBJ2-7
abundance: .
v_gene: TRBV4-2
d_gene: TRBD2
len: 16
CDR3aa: CASSREVAGGSYEQYF
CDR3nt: TGTGCCAGCAGCCGCGAGGTGGCGGGGGGGTCCTACGAGCAGTACTTC

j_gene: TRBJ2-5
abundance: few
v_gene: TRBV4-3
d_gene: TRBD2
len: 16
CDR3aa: CASSQQGLAGQETQYF
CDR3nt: TGCGCCAGCAGCCAACAGGGACTAGCGGGACAAGAGACCCAGTACTTC

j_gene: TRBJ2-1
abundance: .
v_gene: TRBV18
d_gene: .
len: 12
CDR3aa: CASSPTSYEQFF
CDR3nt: TGTGCCAGCTCACCTACTAGTTATGAGCAGTTCTTC

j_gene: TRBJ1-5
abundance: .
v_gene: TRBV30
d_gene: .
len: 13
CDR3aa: CAWGQLINQPQHF
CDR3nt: TGTGCCTGGGGACAGCTCATTAATCAGCCCCAGCATTTT

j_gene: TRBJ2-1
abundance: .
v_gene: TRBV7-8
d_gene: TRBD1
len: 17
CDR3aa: CASSSQPRDRGDNEQFF
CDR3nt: TGTGCCAGCAGCTCACAACCTAGGGACAGGGGGGATAATGAGCAGTTCTTC

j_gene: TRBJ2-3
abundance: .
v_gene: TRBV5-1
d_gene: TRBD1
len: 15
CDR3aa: CASKRDRGSGDTQYF
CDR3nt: TGCGCCAGCAAGAGGGACAGGGGTTCAGGAGATACGCAGTATTTT

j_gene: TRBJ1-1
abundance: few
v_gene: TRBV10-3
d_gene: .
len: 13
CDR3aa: CATGGNMNTEAFF
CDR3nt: TGTGCCACGGGGGGGAACATGAACACTGAAGCTTTCTTT

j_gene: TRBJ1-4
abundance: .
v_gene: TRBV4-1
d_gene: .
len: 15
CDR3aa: CASSQGGATNEKLFF
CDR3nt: TGCGCCAGCAGCCAAGGGGGAGCAACTAATGAAAAACTGTTTTTT

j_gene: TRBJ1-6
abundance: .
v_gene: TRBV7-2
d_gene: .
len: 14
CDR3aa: CASSRQDYNSPLHF
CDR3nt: TGTGCCAGCAGCCGGCAGGATTACAATTCACCCCTCCACTTT

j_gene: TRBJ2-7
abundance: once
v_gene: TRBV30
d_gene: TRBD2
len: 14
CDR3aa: CAWSGLAVTYEQYF
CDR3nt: TGTGCCTGGAGCGGACTAGCGGTCACCTACGAGCAGTACTTC

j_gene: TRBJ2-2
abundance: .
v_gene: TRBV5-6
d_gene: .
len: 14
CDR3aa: CASSLAANTGELFF
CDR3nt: TGTGCCAGCAGCTTGGCAGCGAACACCGGGGAGCTGTTTTTT

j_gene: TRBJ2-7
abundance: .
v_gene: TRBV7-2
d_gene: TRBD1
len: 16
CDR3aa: CASSLTPPGQGDEQYF
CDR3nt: TGTGCCAGCAGCTTAACACCTCCCGGACAGGGGGACGAGCAGTACTTC

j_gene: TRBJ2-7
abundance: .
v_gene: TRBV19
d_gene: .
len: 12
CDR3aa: CASSGGTSRQYF
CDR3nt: TGTGCCAGTAGTGGCGGGACGTCGAGACAGTACTTC

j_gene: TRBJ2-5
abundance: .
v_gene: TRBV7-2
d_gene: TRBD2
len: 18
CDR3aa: CASRGGGEAGGPLKTQYF
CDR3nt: TGTGCCAGCAGAGGAGGGGGAGAAGCGGGGGGGCCTCTAAAGACCCAGTACTTC

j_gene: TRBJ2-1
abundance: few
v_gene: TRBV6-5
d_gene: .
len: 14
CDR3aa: CASSSRTIFNEQFF
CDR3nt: TGTGCCAGCAGTTCCAGGACTATCTTCAATGAGCAGTTCTTC

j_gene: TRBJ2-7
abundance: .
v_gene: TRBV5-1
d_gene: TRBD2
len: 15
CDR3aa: CASSTGLAGTYEQYF
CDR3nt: TGCGCCAGCAGCACCGGACTAGCGGGAACCTACGAGCAGTACTTC

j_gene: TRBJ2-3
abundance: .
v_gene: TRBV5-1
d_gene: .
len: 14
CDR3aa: CASSSQRPTDTQYF
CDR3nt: TGCGCCAGCAGCTCACAGCGGCCCACAGATACGCAGTATTTT

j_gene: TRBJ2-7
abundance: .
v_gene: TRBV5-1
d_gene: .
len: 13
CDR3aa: CASSLTGTHEQYF
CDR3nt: TGCGCCAGCAGCTTGACGGGAACCCACGAGCAGTACTTC

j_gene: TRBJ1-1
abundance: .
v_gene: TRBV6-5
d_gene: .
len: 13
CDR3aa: CASRRVWNTEAFF
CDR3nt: TGTGCCAGCAGGAGGGTGTGGAACACTGAAGCTTTCTTT

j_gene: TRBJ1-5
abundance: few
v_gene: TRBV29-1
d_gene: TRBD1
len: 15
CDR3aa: CSATTGTGGNQPQHF
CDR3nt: TGCAGCGCGACTACCGGGACAGGGGGCAATCAGCCCCAGCATTTT

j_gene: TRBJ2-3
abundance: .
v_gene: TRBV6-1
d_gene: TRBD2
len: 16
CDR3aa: CASSESGGPSTDTQYF
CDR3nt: TGTGCCAGCAGTGAAAGCGGGGGGCCTAGCACAGATACGCAGTATTTT